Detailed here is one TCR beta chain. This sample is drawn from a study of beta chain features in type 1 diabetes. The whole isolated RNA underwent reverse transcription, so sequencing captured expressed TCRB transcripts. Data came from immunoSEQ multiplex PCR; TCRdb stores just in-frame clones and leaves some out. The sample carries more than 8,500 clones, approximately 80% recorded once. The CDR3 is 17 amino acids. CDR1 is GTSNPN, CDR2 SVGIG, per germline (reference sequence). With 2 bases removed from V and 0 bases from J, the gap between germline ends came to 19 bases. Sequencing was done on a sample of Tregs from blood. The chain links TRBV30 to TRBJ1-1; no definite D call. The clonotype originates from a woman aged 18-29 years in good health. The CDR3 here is CAWSPVGRRPMNTEAFF. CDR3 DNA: TGTGCCTGGAGTCCTGTGGGCCGCAGGCCTATGAACACTGAAGCTTTCTTT.